This TCR beta chain was retrieved from a study of T cell repertoires in cytomegalovirus infection. For the study at large: Public signatures in TCR beta pointed to CMV infection and matching HLA type. Study outcomes and limitations: Summed frequency of public TCR beta families distinguished CMV carriers with the relevant HLA. Across the ex vivo response, the dominant clonotypes were HLA-C-restricted CMV-specific TCR beta clonotypes.

A single record per CDR3 protein comes from TCRdb applying MiXCR to the reads. Of more than 50,000 distinct CDR3 sequences detected, around 33% appear once; the ten largest clones hold 65% to 80%. This clonotype was seen only a few times. Its antigen is unknown. J lost 8 bases, V lost 4 bases, and 14 bases had no gene match. Germline V gene data show CDR1 as LGHNA and CDR2 as YSLEER. The CDR3 spans 18 residues. This chain uses TRBV4-3 with TRBJ2-1; 13 nucleotides agree with TRBD2. The sequencing input was PBMCs, sequenced either directly or after in vitro stimulation (not recorded which). This clonotype was sampled from a human donor in good health (CMV status not recorded). Some clones in this sample may be carry-over from other donors' samples. CDR3 DNA: TGCGCCAGCAGCCCCACCTCCGGACTAGCGGGAGAACTGGATGAGCAGTTCTTC. Amino acids: CASSPTSGLAGELDEQFF.